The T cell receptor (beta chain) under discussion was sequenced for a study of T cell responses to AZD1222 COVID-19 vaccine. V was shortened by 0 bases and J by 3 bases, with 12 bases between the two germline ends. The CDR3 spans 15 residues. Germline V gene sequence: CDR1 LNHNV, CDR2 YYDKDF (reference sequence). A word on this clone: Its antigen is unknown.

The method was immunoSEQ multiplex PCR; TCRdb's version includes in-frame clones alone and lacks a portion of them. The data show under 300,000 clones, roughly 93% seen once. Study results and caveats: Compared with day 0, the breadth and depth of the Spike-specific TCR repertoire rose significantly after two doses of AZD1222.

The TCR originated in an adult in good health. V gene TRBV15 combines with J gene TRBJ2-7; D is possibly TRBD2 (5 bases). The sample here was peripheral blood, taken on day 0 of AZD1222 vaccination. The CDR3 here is CATSRDSLGSYEQYF. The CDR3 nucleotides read TGTGCCACCAGCAGAGATAGCCTGGGGAGCTACGAGCAGTACTTC. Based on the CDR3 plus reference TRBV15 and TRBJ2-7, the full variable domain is DAMVIQNPRYQVTQFGKPVTLSCSQTLNHNVMYWYQQKSSQAPKLLFHYYDKDFNNEADTPDNFQSRRPNTSFCFLDIRSPGLGDTAMYLCATSRDSLGSYEQYFGPGTRLTVT.